This TCR beta chain was captured by sequencing in a study of control samples from healthy donors and cancer patients. Assay: immunoSEQ multiplex PCR; the TCRdb copy retains only in-frame clones and omits some. This sample carries about 76,000 clones, around nine tenths of them seen once, and the ten largest clones take approximately 9.4%. Germline V gene sequence: CDR1 LGHDT, CDR2 YNNKEL (reference sequence). V was shortened by 2 bases and J by 4 bases, with 11 bases between the two germline ends. This CDR3 comprises 14 residues. This clone appeared a few times. The chain has TRBV3-1 (or the pseudogene TRBV3-2) and TRBJ1-2; D is possibly TRBD1 (6 bases). Sequencing used PBMCs. The sequence was collected from a woman aged 50 to 65 with colorectal cancer. CDR3 in amino acids: CASSQHGTFYGYTF. Written as DNA, the CDR3 is TGTGCCAGCAGCCAACATGGGACATTCTATGGCTACACCTTC.